This T cell receptor (beta chain) stems from a study of T cell responses to AZD1222 COVID-19 vaccine. Study outcomes and limitations: Unmutated variant regions reportedly attract nearly half of all spike-specific TCRs.

For this clone: What it binds is unknown.

Trimming took 0 bases from V and 4 from J, leaving 13 bases between them. Germline lookup yields CDR1 MGHRA and CDR2 YSYEKL. This CDR3 spans 16 amino acids. Produced via immunoSEQ multiplex PCR; TCRdb's table is partial and in-frame only. The sample has some 130,000 clones; about 92% are singletons. The gene calls are TRBV4-1 and TRBJ1-5, with D perhaps matching TRBD1 (5 bases). This material consisted of peripheral blood, taken on day 0 of AZD1222 vaccination. This receptor was taken from an adult in good health. In DNA, the CDR3 is TGCGCCAGCAGCCAAGATTTAACAGGTCCTAATCAGCCCCAGCATTTT. This translates into CASSQDLTGPNQPQHF.